This T cell receptor (beta chain) was retrieved from a study of OX40 agonist ivuxolimab in advanced cancers. Trimming cost V 6 bases and J 3 bases, with 14 bases left between them. The CDR3 totals 15 residues. Germline lookup yields CDR1 SGHAT and CDR2 FQNNGV. Sequencing was performed with immunoSEQ multiplex PCR; in TCRdb, only in-frame clones are kept and a portion is missing. The data contain more than 60,000 clones, less than 90% of them seen just once; the ten biggest clones take up 27%. The chain recombines TRBV11-2 with TRBJ2-2; D may correspond to TRBD1 or TRBD2 (5 bases each). The clonotype was recovered from an adult with an advanced solid tumor such as melanoma, head and neck, liver or kidney cancer. Material: CD4+ or CD8+ T cells sorted from blood, obtained in a trial of the OX40 agonist ivuxolimab. CDR3 sequence: CASRLRGEHTGELFF. CDR3 nucleotide sequence: TGTGCCAGCAGACTGCGAGGGGAACACACCGGGGAGCTGTTTTTT.